Sequencing of this T cell receptor (beta chain) was carried out in a study of T cell repertoires in cytomegalovirus infection. Broader study findings: HLA-C-restricted CMV clonotypes gave the most frequent clonotype in two of eight donors.

TCRdb fed the reads into MiXCR, producing one record per CDR3 protein. In the table there are around 450,000 distinct CDR3 sequences, roughly 31% of which are singletons. Germline V gene sequence: CDR1 SGHTA, CDR2 FQGNSA. The CDR3 contains 15 residues. V shed 5 bases and J 3 bases; nucleotides not matched to a gene: 4. About this clonotype itself: Its antigen remains unknown. A much larger clone differs from this one at a single base, so this may be a read error. No conserved phenylalanine or tryptophan ends this CDR3, so it is likely a read error.

Source material: PBMCs. The clonotype originates from a human donor in good health (CMV status not recorded). Some clones in this sample may be carry-over from other donors' samples. The chain links TRBV7-2 to TRBJ2-7, with 13 bases identical to TRBD2. The CDR3 DNA reads as TGTGCCAGCAGCCGCGGGACTAGCGGGGTCTACGAGCAGTACTAC. This encodes CASSRGTSGVYEQYY.